This T cell receptor beta chain stems from a study of T cell repertoires in cytomegalovirus infection. Study at large: Indicated by public TCR beta signatures were CMV infection and matching HLA type.

Of note for this clonotype: Its specificity is not known. Just one base apart from a much larger clone, this may be a read error.

Study outcomes and limitations: Identification of carriers of CMV plus the relevant HLA was performed using cumulative public TCR beta family frequency. Clonotypes of TCR beta that were HLA-C-restricted and CMV-specific dominated the ex vivo response.

This CDR3 is 13 amino acids long. From germline, CDR1 is SGHVS and CDR2 FNYEAQ. Via MiXCR, TCRdb re-called the reads, giving one row per CDR3 protein. The data show hundreds of thousands of distinct CDR3 sequences, with approximately 31% seen just once and approximately 13% held by the top ten. The TCR originated in a human donor in good health (CMV status not recorded). Some clones in this sample may be carry-over from other donors' samples. Sequencing was performed on PBMCs. The chain uses TRBV7-6 and TRBJ1-6; a possible D gene is TRBD1 (6 bases). The CDR3 sequence is CSSSGQINSPLHF. The DNA of the CDR3 is TGTTCCAGCAGTGGACAGATCAATTCACCCCTCCACTTT. Full variable domain (remainder filled in from reference TRBV7-6 and TRBJ1-6): GAGVSQSPRYKVTKRGQDVALRCDPISGHVSLYWYRQALGQGPEFLTYFNYEAQQDKSGLPNDRFSAERPEGSISTLTIQRTEQRDSAMYRCSSSGQINSPLHFGNGTRLTVT.